This TCR beta chain was recorded in a study of preoperative IRX-2 immunotherapy in early breast cancer. Trimming removed 2 bases from V and 0 bases from J, with 11 bases in between. The length of the CDR3 is 16 residues. The germline CDR1 and CDR2 sequences are ENHRY and SYGVKD. This table comes from immunoSEQ multiplex PCR, and its TCRdb copy is limited to in-frame clones, with some not included. The repertoire has roughly 99,000 clones, about nine tenths of them found once; the top ten carry roughly 2%. The treatment is: preoperative locoregional IRX-2 cytokine immunotherapy. Patients received preoperative, locoregional IRX-2 cytokine immunotherapy in a phase Ib study.

Sample: tumor tissue, taken after IRX-2 immunotherapy. This chain connects TRBV10-3 to TRBJ1-3; D is perhaps TRBD1 (6 bases). This clonotype was sampled from a human donor with breast cancer. CDR3 DNA sequence: TGTGCCATCAGTGAGGGGGGCGGACGCTCTGGAAACACCATATATTTT. Its protein product is CAISEGGGRSGNTIYF.